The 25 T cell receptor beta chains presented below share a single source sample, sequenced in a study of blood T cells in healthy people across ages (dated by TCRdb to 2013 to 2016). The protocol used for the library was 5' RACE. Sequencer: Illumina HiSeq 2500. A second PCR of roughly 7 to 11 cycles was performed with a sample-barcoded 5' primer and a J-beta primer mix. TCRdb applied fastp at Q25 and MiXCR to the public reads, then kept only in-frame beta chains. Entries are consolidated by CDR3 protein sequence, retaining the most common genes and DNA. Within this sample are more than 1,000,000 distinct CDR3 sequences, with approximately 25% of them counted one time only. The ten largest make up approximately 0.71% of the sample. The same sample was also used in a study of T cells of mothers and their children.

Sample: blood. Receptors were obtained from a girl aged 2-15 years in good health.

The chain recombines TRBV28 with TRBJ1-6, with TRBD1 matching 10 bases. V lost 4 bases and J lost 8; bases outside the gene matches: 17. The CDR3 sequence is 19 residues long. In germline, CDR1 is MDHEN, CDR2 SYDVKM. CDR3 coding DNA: TGTGCCAGCAGTTCAATAGATTACCGGGACAGGGGCGTTCATTCACCCCTCCACTTT. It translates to CASSSIDYRDRGVHSPLHF.

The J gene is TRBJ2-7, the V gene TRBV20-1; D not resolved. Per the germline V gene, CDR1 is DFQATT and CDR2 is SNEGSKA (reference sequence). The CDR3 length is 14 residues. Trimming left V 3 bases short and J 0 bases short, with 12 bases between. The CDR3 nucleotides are TGCAGTGCTAGTCGACTGCCCATCTCCTACGAGCAGTACTTC. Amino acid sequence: CSASRLPISYEQYF.

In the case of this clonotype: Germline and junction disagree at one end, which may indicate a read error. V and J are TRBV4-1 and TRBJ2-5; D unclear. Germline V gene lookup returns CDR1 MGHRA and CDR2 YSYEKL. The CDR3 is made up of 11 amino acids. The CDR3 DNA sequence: TGCGCCAGCAGCCTTAATAGTCGGCGGTTCTTC. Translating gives CASSLNSRRFF.

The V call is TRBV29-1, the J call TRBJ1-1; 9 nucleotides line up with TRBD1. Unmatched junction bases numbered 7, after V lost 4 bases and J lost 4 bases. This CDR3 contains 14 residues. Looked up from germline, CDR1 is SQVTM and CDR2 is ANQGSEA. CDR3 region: CSVAAGQGRTEAFF. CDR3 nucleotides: TGCAGCGTTGCCGCGGGACAGGGCCGCACTGAAGCTTTCTTT.

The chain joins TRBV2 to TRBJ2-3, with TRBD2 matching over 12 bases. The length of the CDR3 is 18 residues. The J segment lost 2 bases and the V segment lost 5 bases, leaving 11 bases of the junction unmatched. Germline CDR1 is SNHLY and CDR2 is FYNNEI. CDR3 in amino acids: CASSLLRLAGADTDTQYF. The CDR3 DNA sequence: TGTGCCAGCAGTCTACTTAGACTAGCGGGGGCAGACACAGATACGCAGTATTTT.

The CDR3 bases are TGTGCCAGCTCCCTCGTACAGGATCCCTACGAGCAGTACTTC. It encodes CASSLVQDPYEQYF. The chain couples TRBV18 to TRBJ2-7; perhaps TRBD1 as D (5 bases). CDR1 is KGHSH, CDR2 LQKENI, per germline. V gave up 6 bases and J gave up 2 bases, with 14 bases separating them. There are 14 residues in the CDR3.

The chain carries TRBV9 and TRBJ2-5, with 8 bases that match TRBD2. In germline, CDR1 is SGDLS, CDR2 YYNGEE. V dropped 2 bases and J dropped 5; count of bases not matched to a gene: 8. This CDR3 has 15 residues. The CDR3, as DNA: TGTGCCAGCAGCGTGGACGGGGGGGCCGGTGAGACCCAGTACTTC. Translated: CASSVDGGAGETQYF.

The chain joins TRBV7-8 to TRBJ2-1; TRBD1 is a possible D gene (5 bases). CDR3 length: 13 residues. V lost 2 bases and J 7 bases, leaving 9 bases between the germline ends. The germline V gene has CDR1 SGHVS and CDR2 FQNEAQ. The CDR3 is CASSLSQANEQFF. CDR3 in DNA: TGTGCCAGCAGCTTATCACAGGCTAATGAGCAGTTCTTC. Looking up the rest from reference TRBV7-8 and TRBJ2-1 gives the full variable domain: GAGVSQSPRYKVAKRGQDVALRCDPISGHVSLFWYQQALGQGPEFLTYFQNEAQLDKSGLPSDRFFAERPEGSVSTLKIQRTQQEDSAVYLCASSLSQANEQFFGPGTRLTVL.

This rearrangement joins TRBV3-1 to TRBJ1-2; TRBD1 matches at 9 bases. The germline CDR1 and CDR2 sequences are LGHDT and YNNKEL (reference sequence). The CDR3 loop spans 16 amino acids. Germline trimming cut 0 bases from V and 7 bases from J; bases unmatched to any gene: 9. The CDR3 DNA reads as TGTGCCAGCAGCCAAGACCCGGGACAGGGTCTGGGTGGCTACACCTTC. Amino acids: CASSQDPGQGLGGYTF.

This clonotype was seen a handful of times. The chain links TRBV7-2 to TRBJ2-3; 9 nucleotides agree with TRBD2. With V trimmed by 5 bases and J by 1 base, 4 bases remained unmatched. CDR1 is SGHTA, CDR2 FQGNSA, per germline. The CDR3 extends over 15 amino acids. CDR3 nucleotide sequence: TGTGCCAGCAGCCCCAGGACTAGCGGCACAGATACGCAGTATTTT. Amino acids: CASSPRTSGTDTQYF.

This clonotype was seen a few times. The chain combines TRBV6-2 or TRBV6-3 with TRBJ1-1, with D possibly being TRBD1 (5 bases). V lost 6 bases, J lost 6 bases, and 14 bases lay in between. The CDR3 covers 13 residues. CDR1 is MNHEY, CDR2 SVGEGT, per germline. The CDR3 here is CASRLTAGPEAFF. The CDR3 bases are TGTGCCAGCAGACTGACAGCGGGACCTGAAGCTTTCTTT.

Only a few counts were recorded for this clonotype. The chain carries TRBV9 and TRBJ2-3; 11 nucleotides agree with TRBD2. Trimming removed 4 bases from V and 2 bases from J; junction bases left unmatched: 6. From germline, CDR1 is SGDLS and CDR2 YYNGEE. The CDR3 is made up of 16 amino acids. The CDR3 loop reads CASSPTSGGDTDTQYF. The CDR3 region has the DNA TGTGCCAGCAGCCCAACTAGCGGGGGAGACACAGATACGCAGTATTTT.

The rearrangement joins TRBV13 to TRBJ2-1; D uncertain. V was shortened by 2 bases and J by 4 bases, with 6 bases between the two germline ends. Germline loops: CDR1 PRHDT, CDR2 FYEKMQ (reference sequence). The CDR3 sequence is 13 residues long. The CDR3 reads CASSLFQYNEQFF. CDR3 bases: TGTGCCAGCAGCTTATTTCAGTACAATGAGCAGTTCTTC. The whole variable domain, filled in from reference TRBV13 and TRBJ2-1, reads AAGVIQSPRHLIKEKRETATLKCYPIPRHDTVYWYQQGPGQDPQFLISFYEKMQSDKGSIPDRFSAQQFSDYHSELNMSSLELGDSALYFCASSLFQYNEQFFGPGTRLTVL.

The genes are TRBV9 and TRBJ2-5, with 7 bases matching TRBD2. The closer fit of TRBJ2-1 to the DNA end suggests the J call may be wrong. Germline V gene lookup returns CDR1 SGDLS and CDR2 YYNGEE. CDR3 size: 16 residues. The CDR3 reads CASSSGGASRYNEQFF. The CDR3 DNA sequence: TGTGCCAGCAGCTCGGGGGGAGCTAGCAGATACAATGAGCAGTTCTTC.

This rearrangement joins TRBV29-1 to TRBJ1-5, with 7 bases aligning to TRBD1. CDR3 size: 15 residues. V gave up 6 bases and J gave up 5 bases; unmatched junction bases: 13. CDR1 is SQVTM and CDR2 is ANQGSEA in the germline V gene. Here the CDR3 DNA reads TGCAGCGTCGTGGACCGATTAGGGGGCGATCAGCCCCAGCATTTT. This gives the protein CSVVDRLGGDQPQHF.

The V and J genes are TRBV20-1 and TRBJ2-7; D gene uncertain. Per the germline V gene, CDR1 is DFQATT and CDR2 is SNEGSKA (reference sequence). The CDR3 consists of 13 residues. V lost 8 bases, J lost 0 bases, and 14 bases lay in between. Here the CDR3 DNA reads TGCAGTTCCCTACCCAGCTCCTCCTACGAGCAGTACTTC. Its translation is CSSLPSSSYEQYF.

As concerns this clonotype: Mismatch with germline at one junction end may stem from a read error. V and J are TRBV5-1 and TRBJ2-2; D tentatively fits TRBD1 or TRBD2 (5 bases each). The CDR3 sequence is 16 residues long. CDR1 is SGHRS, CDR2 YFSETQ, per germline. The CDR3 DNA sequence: TGCGCCAGCAGCTTAGACACAGGTTTTGACACCGGGGCGCTGTTTTTT. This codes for CASSLDTGFDTGALFF.

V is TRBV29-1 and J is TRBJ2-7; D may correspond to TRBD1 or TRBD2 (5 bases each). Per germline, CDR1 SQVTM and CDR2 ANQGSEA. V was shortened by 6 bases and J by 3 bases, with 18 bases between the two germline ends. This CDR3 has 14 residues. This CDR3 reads CSVVRTTSGYEQYF. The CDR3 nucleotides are TGCAGCGTCGTACGGACAACTAGTGGCTACGAGCAGTACTTC.

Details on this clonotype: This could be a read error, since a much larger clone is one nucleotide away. Here the CDR3 reads CASSEDRWYEQYF. The CDR3 nucleotides read TGTGCCAGCAGCGAGGACAGGTGGTACGAGCAGTACTTC. The chain employs TRBV6-6 and TRBJ2-5; TRBD1 matches 7 bases. The J call is uncertain, as TRBJ2-7 better fits the DNA end. Germline CDR1 is MNHNY and CDR2 is SVGAGI (reference sequence). This CDR3 comprises 13 residues.

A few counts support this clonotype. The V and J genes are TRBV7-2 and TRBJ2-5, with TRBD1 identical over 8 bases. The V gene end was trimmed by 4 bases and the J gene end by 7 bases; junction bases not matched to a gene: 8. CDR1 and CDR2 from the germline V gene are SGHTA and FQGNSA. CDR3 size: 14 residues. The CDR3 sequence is CASSSSRGQTTQYF. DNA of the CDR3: TGTGCCAGCAGCTCCAGCAGGGGGCAGACGACCCAGTACTTC.

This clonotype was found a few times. The CDR3 sequence: CASSQSHTPGAQYF. CDR3 DNA: TGTGCCAGCAGCCAATCACATACCCCCGGGGCCCAGTACTTC. This chain uses TRBV3-1 with TRBJ2-5; D possibly corresponds to TRBD2 (5 bases). Germline assignment: CDR1 LGHDT and CDR2 YNNKEL (reference sequence). CDR3 size: 14 residues. Trimming left V 2 bases short and J 9 bases short, with 16 bases between.

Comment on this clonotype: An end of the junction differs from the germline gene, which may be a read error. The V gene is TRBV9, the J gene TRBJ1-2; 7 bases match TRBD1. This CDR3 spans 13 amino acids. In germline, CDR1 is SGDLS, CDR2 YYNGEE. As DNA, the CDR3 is TGTGCCAGCAGCGTCGACAGGGTTTATGGCTGCACCTTC. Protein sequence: CASSVDRVYGCTF.

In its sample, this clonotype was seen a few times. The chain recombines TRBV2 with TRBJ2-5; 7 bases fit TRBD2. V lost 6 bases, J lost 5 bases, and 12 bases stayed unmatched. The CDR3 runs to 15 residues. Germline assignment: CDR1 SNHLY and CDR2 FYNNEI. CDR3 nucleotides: TGTGCCAGCAGCCCTGACACAGCGGGACGGGAGACCCAGTACTTC. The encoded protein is CASSPDTAGRETQYF.

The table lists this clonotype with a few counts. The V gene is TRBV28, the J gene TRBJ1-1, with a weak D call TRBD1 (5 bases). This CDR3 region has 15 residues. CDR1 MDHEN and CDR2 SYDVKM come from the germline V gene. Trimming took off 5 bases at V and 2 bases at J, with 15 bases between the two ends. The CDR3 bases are TGTGCCAGCAGTCTCCGGCATCAGGGAAACACTGAAGCTTTCTTT. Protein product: CASSLRHQGNTEAFF.

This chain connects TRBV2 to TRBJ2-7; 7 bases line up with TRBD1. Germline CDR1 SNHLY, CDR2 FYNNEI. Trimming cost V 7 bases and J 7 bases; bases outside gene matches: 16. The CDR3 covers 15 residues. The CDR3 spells CASNPNRPGGREQYF. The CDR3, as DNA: TGTGCCAGCAACCCTAATCGGCCAGGGGGACGGGAGCAGTACTTC. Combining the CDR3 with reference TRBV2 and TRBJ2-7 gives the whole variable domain EPEVTQTPSHQVTQMGQEVILRCVPISNHLYFYWYRQILGQKVEFLVSFYNNEISEKSEIFDDQFSVERPDGSNFTLKIRSTKLEDSAMYFCASNPNRPGGREQYFGPGTRLTVT.